The source of this T cell receptor (beta chain) is a study of T cells after posttransplantation cyclophosphamide. The study, taken as a whole, reports: TRB clonality was highly associated with recipient CMV seropositivity and reactivation. Blood and skin or GI T cell repertoires showed limited TRB overlap. Later blood repertoires were often dominated by clones from the donor CD8+ memory compartment.

A marrow graft followed busulfan-fludarabine conditioning, with cyclophosphamide on days +3 and +4. With regard to this clone: Its specificity is not known.

Sequencing was performed with immunoSEQ multiplex PCR; in TCRdb, only in-frame clones are kept and a portion is missing. The data show over 15,000 clones, roughly 70% seen once. The sequencing here drew on PBMCs, taken after an allogeneic stem cell transplant with post-transplant cyclophosphamide. The source of this sequence is a male patient between 25 and 40 years old who received an allogeneic stem cell transplant from a related donor, was CMV-positive, and had acute GVHD only. Some T cells may have originated in the graft donor.

The CDR3 DNA follows: TGCGCCAGCAGCCCGGTCCGAAGCACAGATACGCAGTATTTT. Protein sequence: CASSPVRSTDTQYF. J is TRBJ2-3 and V is TRBV5-1; D not resolved. CDR3 length: 14 amino acids. V was pared by 4 bases and J by 0 bases, with 9 bases between. Per germline, CDR1 SGHRS and CDR2 YFSETQ.